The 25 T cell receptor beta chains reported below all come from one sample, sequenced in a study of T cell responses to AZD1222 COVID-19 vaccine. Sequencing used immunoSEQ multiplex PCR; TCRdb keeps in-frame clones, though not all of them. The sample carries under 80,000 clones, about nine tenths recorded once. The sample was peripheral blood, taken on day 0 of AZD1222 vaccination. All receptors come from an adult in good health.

DNA of the CDR3: TGCGCCAGCAGCCAAGATCAGGGGCTCGGCTCACCCCTCCACTTT. Amino acid sequence: CASSQDQGLGSPLHF. V gene TRBV4-1 combines with J gene TRBJ1-6; weak D call: TRBD1 (6 bases). Trimming left V 0 bases short and J 10 bases short, with 13 bases between. The germline gives CDR1 MGHRA, CDR2 YSYEKL. The CDR3 has 15 residues.

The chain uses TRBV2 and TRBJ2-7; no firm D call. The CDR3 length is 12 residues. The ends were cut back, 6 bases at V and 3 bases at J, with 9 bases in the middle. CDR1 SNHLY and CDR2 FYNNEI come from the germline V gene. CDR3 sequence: CASRGIRYEQYF. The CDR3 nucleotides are TGTGCCAGCAGGGGTATCCGCTACGAGCAGTACTTC.

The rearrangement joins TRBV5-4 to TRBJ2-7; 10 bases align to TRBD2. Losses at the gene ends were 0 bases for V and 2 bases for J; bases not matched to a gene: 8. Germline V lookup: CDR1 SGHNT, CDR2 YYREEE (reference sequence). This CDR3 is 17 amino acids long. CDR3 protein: CASSLATSGEPTYEQYF. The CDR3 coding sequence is TGTGCCAGCAGCTTGGCTACTAGCGGGGAGCCAACCTACGAGCAGTACTTC. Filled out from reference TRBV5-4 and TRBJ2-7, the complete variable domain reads ETGVTQSPTHLIKTRGQQVTLRCSSQSGHNTVSWYQQALGQGPQFIFQYYREEENGRGNFPPRFSGLQFPNYSSELNVNALELDDSALYLCASSLATSGEPTYEQYFGPGTRLTVT.

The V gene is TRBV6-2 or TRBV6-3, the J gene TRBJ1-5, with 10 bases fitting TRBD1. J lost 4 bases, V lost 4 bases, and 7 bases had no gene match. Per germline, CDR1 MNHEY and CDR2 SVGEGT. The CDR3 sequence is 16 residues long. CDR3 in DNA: TGTGCCAGCAGTTTGCCCTTGGACAGGGGGAATCAGCCCCAGCATTTT. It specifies CASSLPLDRGNQPQHF.

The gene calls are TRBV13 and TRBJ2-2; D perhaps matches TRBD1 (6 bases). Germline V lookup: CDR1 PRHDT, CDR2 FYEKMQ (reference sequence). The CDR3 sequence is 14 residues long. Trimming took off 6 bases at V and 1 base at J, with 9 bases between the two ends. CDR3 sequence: CASSHRVNTGELFF. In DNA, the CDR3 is TGTGCCAGCAGTCACAGGGTGAACACCGGGGAGCTGTTTTTT. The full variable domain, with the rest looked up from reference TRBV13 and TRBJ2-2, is AAGVIQSPRHLIKEKRETATLKCYPIPRHDTVYWYQQGPGQDPQFLISFYEKMQSDKGSIPDRFSAQQFSDYHSELNMSSLELGDSALYFCASSHRVNTGELFFGEGSRLTVL.

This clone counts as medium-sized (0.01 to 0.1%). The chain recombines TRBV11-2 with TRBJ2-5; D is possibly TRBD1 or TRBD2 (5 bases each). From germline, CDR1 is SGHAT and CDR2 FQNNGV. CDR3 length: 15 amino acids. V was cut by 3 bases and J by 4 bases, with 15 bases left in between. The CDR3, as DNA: TGTGCCAGCAGCTTTTGGGGGAATCCCCGAGAGACCCAGTACTTC. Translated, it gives CASSFWGNPRETQYF.

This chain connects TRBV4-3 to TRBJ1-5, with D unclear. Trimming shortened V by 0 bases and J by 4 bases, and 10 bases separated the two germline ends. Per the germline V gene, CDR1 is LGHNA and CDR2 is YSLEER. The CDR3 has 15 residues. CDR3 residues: CASSQDLSGNQPQHF. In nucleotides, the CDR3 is TGCGCCAGCAGCCAAGATTTATCAGGAAATCAGCCCCAGCATTTT.

CDR3 protein: CASSLTRYEQFF. The CDR3, as DNA: TGTGCCAGCAGCTTAACGCGCTATGAGCAGTTCTTC. This chain links TRBV7-3 with TRBJ2-1, with D uncertain. Looked up from germline, CDR1 is SGHTA and CDR2 is FQGTGA. This CDR3 has 12 residues. V was clipped by 0 bases and J by 8 bases, with 5 bases between them.

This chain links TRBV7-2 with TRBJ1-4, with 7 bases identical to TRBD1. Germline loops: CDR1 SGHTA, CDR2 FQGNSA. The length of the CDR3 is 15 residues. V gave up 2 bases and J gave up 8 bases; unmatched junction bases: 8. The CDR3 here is CASSLSGQDGEKLFF. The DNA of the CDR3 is TGTGCCAGCAGCTTAAGCGGACAGGATGGAGAAAAACTGTTTTTT.

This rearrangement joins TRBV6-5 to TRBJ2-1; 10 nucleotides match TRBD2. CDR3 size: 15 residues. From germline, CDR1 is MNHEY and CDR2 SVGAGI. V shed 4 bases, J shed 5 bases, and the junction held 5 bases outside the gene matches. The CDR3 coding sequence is TGTGCCAGCAGTTCCGGGACTAGCGTGCACAATGAGCAGTTCTTC. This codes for CASSSGTSVHNEQFF.

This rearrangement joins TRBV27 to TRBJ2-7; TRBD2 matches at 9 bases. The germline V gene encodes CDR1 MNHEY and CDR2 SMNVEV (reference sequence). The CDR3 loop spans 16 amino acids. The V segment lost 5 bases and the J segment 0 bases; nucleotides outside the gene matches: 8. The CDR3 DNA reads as TGTGCCAGCAGTCCCACCTTTAGCGGGAGCTCCTACGAGCAGTACTTC. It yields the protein CASSPTFSGSSYEQYF.

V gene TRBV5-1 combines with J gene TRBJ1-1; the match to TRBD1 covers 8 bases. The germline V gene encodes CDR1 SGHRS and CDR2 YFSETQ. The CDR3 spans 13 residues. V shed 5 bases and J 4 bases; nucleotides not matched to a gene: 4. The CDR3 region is CASRAGTGTEAFF. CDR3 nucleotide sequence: TGCGCCAGCAGGGCCGGGACAGGCACTGAAGCTTTCTTT.

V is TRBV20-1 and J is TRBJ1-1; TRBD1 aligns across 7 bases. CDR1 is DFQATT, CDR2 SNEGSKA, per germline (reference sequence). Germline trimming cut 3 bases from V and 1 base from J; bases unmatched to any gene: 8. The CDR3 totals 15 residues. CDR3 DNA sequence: TGCAGTGCTAGTCAGGGGGAAACGCCGAACACTGAAGCTTTCTTT. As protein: CSASQGETPNTEAFF.

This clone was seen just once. The CDR3 spells CASSLEAVTWDEQYF. CDR3 DNA sequence: TGTGCCAGCAGCTTAGAGGCCGTGACGTGGGACGAGCAGTACTTC. The chain carries TRBV7-8 and TRBJ2-7; D is unclear. The V and J ends lost 1 base and 5 bases respectively, with 15 bases between them. The CDR3 loop spans 15 amino acids. Germline V lookup: CDR1 SGHVS, CDR2 FQNEAQ.

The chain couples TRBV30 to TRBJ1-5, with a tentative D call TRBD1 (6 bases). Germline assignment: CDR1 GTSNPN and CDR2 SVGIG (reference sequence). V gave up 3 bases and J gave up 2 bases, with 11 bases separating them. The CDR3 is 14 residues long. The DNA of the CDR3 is TGTGCCTGGAGGGTATCAGGGGGCAATCAGCCCCAGCATTTT. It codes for CAWRVSGGNQPQHF.

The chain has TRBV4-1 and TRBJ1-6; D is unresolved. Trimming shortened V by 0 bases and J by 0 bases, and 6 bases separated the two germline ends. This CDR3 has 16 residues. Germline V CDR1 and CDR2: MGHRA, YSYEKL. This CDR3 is CASSQDKSSYNSPLHF. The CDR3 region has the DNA TGCGCCAGCAGCCAAGATAAAAGCTCCTATAATTCACCCCTCCACTTT.

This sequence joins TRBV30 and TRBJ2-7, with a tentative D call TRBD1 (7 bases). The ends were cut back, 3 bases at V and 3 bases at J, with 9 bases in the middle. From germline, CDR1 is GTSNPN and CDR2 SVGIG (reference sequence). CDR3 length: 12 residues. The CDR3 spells CAWSQGGYEQYF. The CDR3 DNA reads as TGTGCCTGGAGCCAGGGGGGCTACGAGCAGTACTTC.

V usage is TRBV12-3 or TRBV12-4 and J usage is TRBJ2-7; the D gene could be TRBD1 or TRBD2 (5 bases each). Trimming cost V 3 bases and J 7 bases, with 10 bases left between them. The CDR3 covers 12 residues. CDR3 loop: CASSFGKGEQYF. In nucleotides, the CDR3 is TGTGCCAGCAGTTTCGGGAAGGGGGAGCAGTACTTC.

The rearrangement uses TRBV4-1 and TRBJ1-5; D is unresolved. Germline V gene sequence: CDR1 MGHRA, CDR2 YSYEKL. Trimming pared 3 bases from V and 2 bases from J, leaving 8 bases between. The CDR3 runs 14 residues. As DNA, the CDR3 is TGCGCCAGCAGCCACCGGGAAGGCAATCAGCCCCAGCATTTT. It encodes CASSHREGNQPQHF.

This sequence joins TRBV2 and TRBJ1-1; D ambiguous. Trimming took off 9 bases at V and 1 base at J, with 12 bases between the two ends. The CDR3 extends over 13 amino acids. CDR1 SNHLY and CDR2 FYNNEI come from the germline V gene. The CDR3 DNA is TGTGCCAGTGGTCAAGCCCCGAACACTGAAGCTTTCTTT. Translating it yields CASGQAPNTEAFF.

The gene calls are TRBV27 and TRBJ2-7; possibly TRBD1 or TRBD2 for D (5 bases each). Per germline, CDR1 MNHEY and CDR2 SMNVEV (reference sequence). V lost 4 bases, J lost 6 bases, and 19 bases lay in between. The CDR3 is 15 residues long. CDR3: CASSSLPAGSREQYF. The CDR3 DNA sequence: TGTGCCAGCAGTTCCCTCCCGGCAGGGAGTCGCGAGCAGTACTTC.

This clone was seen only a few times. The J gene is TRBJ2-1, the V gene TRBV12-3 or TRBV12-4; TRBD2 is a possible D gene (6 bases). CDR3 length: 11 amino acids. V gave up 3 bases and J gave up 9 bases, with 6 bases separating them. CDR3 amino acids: CASSFSGEQFF. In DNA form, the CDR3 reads TGTGCCAGCAGTTTTAGCGGTGAGCAGTTCTTC.

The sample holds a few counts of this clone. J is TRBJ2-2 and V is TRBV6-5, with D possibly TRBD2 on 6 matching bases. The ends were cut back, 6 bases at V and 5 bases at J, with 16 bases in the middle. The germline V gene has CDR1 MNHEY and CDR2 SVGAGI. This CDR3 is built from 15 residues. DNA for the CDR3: TGTGCCAGCAGCTTATTGATCGGAGGGACCGGGGAGCTGTTTTTT. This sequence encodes CASSLLIGGTGELFF.

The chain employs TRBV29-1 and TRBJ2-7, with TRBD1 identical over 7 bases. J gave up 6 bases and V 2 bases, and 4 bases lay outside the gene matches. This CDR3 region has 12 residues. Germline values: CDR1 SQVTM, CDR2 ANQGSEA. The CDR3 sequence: CSVESQGSEQYF. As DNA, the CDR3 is TGCAGCGTTGAATCACAGGGGTCCGAGCAGTACTTC.

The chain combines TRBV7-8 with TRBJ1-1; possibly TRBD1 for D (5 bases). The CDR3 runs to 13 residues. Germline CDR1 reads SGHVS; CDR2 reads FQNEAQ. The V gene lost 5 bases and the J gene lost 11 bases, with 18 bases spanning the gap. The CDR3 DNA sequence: TGTGCCAGCAGCCCGCGGGACCGGTGGGTGGCTTTCTTT. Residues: CASSPRDRWVAFF.